This TCR beta chain was sequenced for a study of early T cells in non-severe SARS-CoV-2 infection. The sample holds many counts of this clonotype. Germline V gene lookup returns CDR1 MDHEN and CDR2 SYDVKM. CDR3 length: 16 residues. V dropped 3 bases and J dropped 8; count of bases not matched to a gene: 15. TCRdb fed the 5' RACE reads into MiXCR, producing one record per CDR3 protein. The sample includes roughly 75,000 distinct CDR3 sequences, approximately 12% of them seen just once. The chain recombines TRBV28 with TRBJ1-2, with 7 bases fitting TRBD1. The origin of this receptor is an adult who was a healthcare worker with PCR-confirmed SARS-CoV-2 infection or an uninfected control (not recorded which). Material: whole blood. CDR3 DNA: TGTGCCAGCAGTTTTGCCGCGACAGGGTCTTATTACGGCTACACCTTC. Protein sequence: CASSFAATGSYYGYTF.